These 19 T cell receptor beta chains originate from one sample sequenced in a study of long-term antiretroviral therapy in people with HIV. Running of the v3.0 immunoSEQ assay took place at survey level. Produced via immunoSEQ multiplex PCR; TCRdb's table is partial and in-frame only. The repertoire holds about 20,000 clones, with around four fifths as singletons. Source: unsorted PBMCs, taken 1.2 years after starting antiretroviral therapy. The receptors here all came from a woman between 35 and 50 years old with HIV.

CDR3 nucleotide sequence: TGTGCCAGCTCACCACAGGGGAAGAACACTGAAGCTTTCTTT. Translation: CASSPQGKNTEAFF. The rearrangement joins TRBV18 to TRBJ1-1, with D maybe TRBD1 (5 bases). This CDR3 region has 14 residues. Trimming cost V 1 base and J 1 base, with 7 bases left between them. The germline V gene has CDR1 KGHSH and CDR2 LQKENI.

CDR3: CASSPGQGFYGYTF. CDR3 nucleotides: TGTGCCAGCAGTCCCGGACAGGGCTTCTATGGCTACACCTTC. V gene TRBV27 combines with J gene TRBJ1-2; 8 bases fit TRBD1. With V trimmed by 5 bases and J by 4 bases, 6 bases remained unmatched. Germline V CDR1 and CDR2: MNHEY, SMNVEV (reference sequence). The CDR3 is made up of 14 amino acids.

This clone turned up a few times. CDR3 DNA sequence: TGTGCCAGCAGCCGGACTAGCCCCTACGAGCAGTACTTC. Translating it yields CASSRTSPYEQYF. The chain recombines TRBV6-5 with TRBJ2-7; 8 bases line up with TRBD2. CDR1 is MNHEY and CDR2 is SVGAGI in the germline V gene. The V segment lost 6 bases and the J segment 2 bases; nucleotides outside the gene matches: 3. The CDR3 contains 13 residues.

The gene calls are TRBV9 and TRBJ2-7; 7 nucleotides align to TRBD2. With 4 bases clipped from V and 7 bases from J, the junction kept 11 bases outside the gene matches. Germline V lookup: CDR1 SGDLS, CDR2 YYNGEE. This CDR3 comprises 14 residues. The CDR3 reads CASSLGTTPGEQYF. The CDR3 DNA reads as TGTGCCAGCAGCCTTGGGACTACTCCGGGGGAGCAGTACTTC.

This chain joins TRBV16 and TRBJ2-2; D unclear. The CDR3 is 15 amino acids. V lost 4 bases to trimming and J lost 4 bases, with 13 bases between them. Germline V lookup: CDR1 KGHSY, CDR2 FQNENV. The CDR3 loop is CASSPGVGPTGELFF. The CDR3 DNA reads TGTGCCAGCAGCCCCGGTGTAGGACCCACCGGGGAGCTGTTTTTT.

The table lists this clone with a count of one. The genes are TRBV6-5 and TRBJ1-5; 9 nucleotides align to TRBD1. The CDR3 has 14 amino acids. Looked up from germline, CDR1 is MNHEY and CDR2 is SVGAGI. V gave up 6 bases and J gave up 7 bases; unmatched junction bases: 7. CDR3 sequence reads: CASSSGQGSQPQHF. The CDR3 DNA is TGTGCCAGCAGCTCGGGACAGGGAAGCCAGCCCCAGCATTTT.

This chain connects TRBV7-2 to TRBJ2-7; maybe TRBD2 (8 bases). Germline lookup yields CDR1 SGHTA and CDR2 FQGNSA. This CDR3 comprises 18 residues. Trimming removed 7 bases at V and 3 bases at J, with 28 bases between. The CDR3 protein is CASNAPGQSGRLGYEQYF. CDR3 in DNA: TGTGCCAGCAACGCACCGGGACAGAGCGGGAGATTGGGCTACGAGCAGTACTTC. The full variable domain, rest sourced from reference TRBV7-2 and TRBJ2-7, is GAGVSQSPSNKVTEKGKDVELRCDPISGHTALYWYRQSLGQGLEFLIYFQGNSAPDKSGLPSDRFSAERTGGSVSTLTIQRTQQEDSAVYLCASNAPGQSGRLGYEQYFGPGTRLTVT.

On this clone itself: Sequence at one end of the junction differs from germline and may be a read error. V gene TRBV20-1 combines with J gene TRBJ2-1, with D hard to call. The length of the CDR3 is 11 residues. In germline, CDR1 is DFQATT, CDR2 SNEGSKA (reference sequence). CDR3 protein: CSGRVGQLEFF. The DNA of the CDR3 is TGCAGTGGTAGAGTGGGCCAACTGGAATTCTTC.

This clone was recorded only once. The chain joins TRBV29-1 to TRBJ2-2; 9 positions match TRBD2. Germline V CDR1 and CDR2: SQVTM, ANQGSEA. The CDR3 contains 15 residues. Losses at the gene ends were 4 bases for V and 2 bases for J; bases not matched to a gene: 5. The CDR3 region is CSVVLAGVNTGELFF. The CDR3 DNA sequence: TGCAGCGTTGTTTTAGCGGGAGTTAACACCGGGGAGCTGTTTTTT.

This rearrangement joins TRBV2 to TRBJ2-7; no clear D gene. Germline-derived CDR1 and CDR2 are SNHLY and FYNNEI. Trimming stripped 7 bases from V and 3 bases from J, with 16 bases between. This CDR3 spans 14 amino acids. The CDR3: CASNGGLGIYEQYF. In DNA, the CDR3 is TGTGCCAGCAATGGCGGTCTGGGGATCTACGAGCAGTACTTC.

This chain uses TRBV28 with TRBJ2-7; the match to TRBD1 covers 9 bases. Germline V gene data show CDR1 as MDHEN and CDR2 as SYDVKM. There are 15 residues in the CDR3. V lost 3 bases and J lost 4; bases outside the gene matches: 7. CDR3 residues: CASSFPGTGRYEQYF. DNA for the CDR3: TGTGCCAGCAGTTTCCCCGGGACAGGGAGGTACGAGCAGTACTTC.

About this clone: Compared with germline, one end of the junction differs, possibly owing to a read error. DNA of the CDR3: TGTGCCAGCAGCTCCCGGGGGGGGAAGGGAAACTTC. Protein product: CASSSRGGKGNF. The V gene is TRBV5-6, the J gene TRBJ1-2; D possibly corresponds to TRBD1 (5 bases). CDR3 size: 12 residues. Per germline, CDR1 SGHDT and CDR2 YYEEEE.

This chain connects TRBV7-3 to TRBJ2-2, with 9 bases fitting TRBD1. Per the germline V gene, CDR1 is SGHTA and CDR2 is FQGTGA. The CDR3 covers 14 residues. The ends lost 5 bases at V and 6 bases at J; junction bases unmatched: 4. CDR3 residues: CASSAQGASGELFF. The CDR3 coding sequence is TGTGCCAGCAGCGCACAGGGGGCATCCGGGGAGCTGTTTTTT.

The chain employs TRBV30 and TRBJ2-1; 13 bases line up with TRBD2. This CDR3 spans 14 amino acids. The V gene's germline CDR1 is GTSNPN and CDR2 SVGIG (reference sequence). The junction had 3 bases not matched to a gene; V was cut back by 5 bases and J by 5 bases. The CDR3 nucleotides read TGTGCCTGGTCACTAGCGGGAGGGGACAATGAGCAGTTCTTC. This sequence encodes CAWSLAGGDNEQFF.

The chain couples TRBV29-1 to TRBJ2-6; D might be TRBD2 (5 bases). CDR3 length: 14 amino acids. The germline gives CDR1 SQVTM, CDR2 ANQGSEA. Trimming pared 7 bases from V and 0 bases from J, leaving 10 bases between. The CDR3 here is CSASGLSGANVLTF. The CDR3 DNA sequence: TGCAGCGCCTCCGGACTCTCTGGGGCCAACGTCCTGACTTTC.

The chain recombines TRBV19 with TRBJ1-1; TRBD1 matches 9 bases. The CDR3 contains 15 residues. Per germline, CDR1 LNHDA and CDR2 SQIVND (reference sequence). V was clipped by 5 bases and J by 5 bases; unmatched bases: 9. CDR3 nucleotide sequence: TGTGCCAGTAGTTTATCCGGGACAGGGTTAACTGAAGCTTTCTTT. Translated: CASSLSGTGLTEAFF.

This clone was observed once. V is TRBV13 and J is TRBJ2-2, with D possibly being TRBD1 (8 bases). CDR1 is PRHDT, CDR2 FYEKMQ, per germline (reference sequence). V was cut by 4 bases and J by 6 bases, with 15 bases left in between. The CDR3 is 15 residues long. CDR3 loop: CASSYRTGRAGELFF. Written as DNA, the CDR3 is TGTGCCAGCAGCTATCGGACAGGGAGGGCCGGGGAGCTGTTTTTT. The complete variable domain, with remaining parts taken from reference TRBV13 and TRBJ2-2, reads AAGVIQSPRHLIKEKRETATLKCYPIPRHDTVYWYQQGPGQDPQFLISFYEKMQSDKGSIPDRFSAQQFSDYHSELNMSSLELGDSALYFCASSYRTGRAGELFFGEGSRLTVL.

J is TRBJ2-7 and V is TRBV27; the D gene is possibly TRBD2 (5 bases). The germline V and J ends were trimmed by 1 base and 4 bases, with 8 bases remaining between them. The germline V gene has CDR1 MNHEY and CDR2 SMNVEV (reference sequence). The CDR3 is 13 residues long. The CDR3 reads CASSLYAGYEQYF. CDR3 DNA: TGTGCCAGCAGTTTATACGCGGGTTACGAGCAGTACTTC.

This clone is termed medium-sized. The chain joins TRBV15 to TRBJ1-5; D remains unclear. Trimming removed 1 base at V and 1 base at J, with 5 bases between. CDR1 and CDR2 (germline): LNHNV, YYDKDF (reference sequence). CDR3 length: 14 amino acids. Written as DNA, the CDR3 is TGTGCCACCAGCAGAGTTGAGAGCAATCAGCCCCAGCATTTT. It translates to CATSRVESNQPQHF.